This T cell receptor beta chain was captured in a study of identical twins. TCRdb recomputed calls from the 5' RACE reads with MiXCR, one row per CDR3 protein. The repertoire holds some 1,600,000 distinct CDR3 sequences, with under 35% as singletons. General observations from the study: The abundant beta clonotypes from cord blood had fewer insertions, and memory repertoires had none of this.

In regard to this clonotype: Its antigen is not known. A read error may explain this, as a much larger clone is one base away.

The CDR3 spans 15 residues. From germline, CDR1 is SGHDN and CDR2 FVKESK. The chain links TRBV14 to TRBJ2-1; D unresolved. The sample comprised cord blood. This TCR came from a newborn girl in good health. The CDR3 loop reads CAGSQGLSGFYEQFF. CDR3 sequence (DNA): TGTGCCGGCAGCCAAGGATTGTCGGGCTTCTATGAGCAGTTCTTC. Supplemented by reference TRBV14 and TRBJ2-1, the full variable domain reads EAGVTQFPSHSVIEKGQTVTLRCDPISGHDNLYWYRRVMGKEIKFLLHFVKESKQDESGMPNNRFLAERTGGTYSTLKVQPAELEDSGVYFCAGSQGLSGFYEQFFGPGTRLTVL.